Below, one T cell receptor beta chain is given with its context. As yet, its antigen is unknown. Sequenced by immunoSEQ multiplex PCR; TCRdb stores in-frame clones only, minus some. The table includes 110,000 or so clones, roughly 90% detected once. Time point defined: week 11, during vaccination. Doses consisted of 300 ug of mutant IDH1 20-mer peptide each, paired with topical imiquimod. Germline V gene sequence: CDR1 LGHNA, CDR2 YNFKEQ. With 0 bases clipped from V and 5 bases from J, the junction kept 12 bases outside the gene matches. This CDR3 spans 17 amino acids. These data originate in a study of a mutant IDH1 vaccine in newly diagnosed glioma. Turning to the study itself: The first vaccination came 4-6 weeks after radiotherapy alone, or with temozolomide cycles. Of treated patients, roughly 62% were men and roughly 40% women, averaging around 44 years. Previous treatment comprised radiotherapy, temozolomide, or both, mostly both.

Broader study findings: Pseudoprogression apparently lacked any relation to changes in top peripheral T cell clonotypes.

The sequence derives from a woman between 45 and 65 years old with glioma. This chain links TRBV4-2 with TRBJ2-7; TRBD2 matches 8 bases. The sequences come from PBMCs, collected from a glioma patient whose treatment included an IDH1 peptide vaccine. The CDR3 spells CASSQDQRSGSSHEQYF. In DNA, the CDR3 is TGTGCCAGCAGCCAAGATCAACGGAGCGGGAGTTCCCACGAGCAGTACTTC.